This is a list of T cell receptor beta chains from one sample in a study of blood T cell repertoires in COVID-19. Data came from immunoSEQ multiplex PCR; TCRdb stores just in-frame clones and leaves some out. The table shows some 330,000 clones, with 86% occurring only once. Material: PBMCs or T cells enriched from blood (not recorded which). Source of these receptors: a man aged 25-45 years who had recovered from COVID-19. The CDR3 runs from the conserved cysteine through the conserved F or W. The D gene is left open where the match is weak. Only part of the rows carry a size: once, few, many, or a class if the clone is expanded.

v_call: TRBV24-1
d_call: .
clone_size: .
j_call: TRBJ1-5
cdr3_aa: CATSDIGGLNQPQHF
cdr3_nt: TGTGCCACCAGTGATATAGGAGGGCTCAATCAGCCCCAGCATTTT

v_call: TRBV19
d_call: .
clone_size: .
j_call: TRBJ1-1
cdr3_aa: CASSIPSFEAFF
cdr3_nt: TGTGCCAGTAGTATCCCCAGTTTTGAAGCTTTCTTT

v_call: TRBV5-1
d_call: .
clone_size: .
j_call: TRBJ1-1
cdr3_aa: CASSFAGPGNTEAFF
cdr3_nt: TGCGCCAGCAGCTTTGCAGGGCCGGGGAACACTGAAGCTTTCTTT

v_call: TRBV27
d_call: .
clone_size: .
j_call: TRBJ2-3
cdr3_aa: CASYQFGGTTDTQYF
cdr3_nt: TGTGCCAGCTACCAATTTGGGGGGACCACAGATACGCAGTATTTT

v_call: TRBV11-2
d_call: .
clone_size: .
j_call: TRBJ1-3
cdr3_aa: CASSRVGGSGNTIYF
cdr3_nt: TGTGCCAGCAGCCGGGTAGGGGGCTCTGGAAACACCATATATTTT

v_call: TRBV24-1
d_call: TRBD2
clone_size: .
j_call: TRBJ2-2
cdr3_aa: CATSDLQGRGSGRNTGELFF
cdr3_nt: TGTGCCACCAGTGATTTGCAAGGTCGAGGGAGCGGGAGGAACACCGGGGAGCTGTTTTTT

v_call: TRBV10-1
d_call: .
clone_size: once
j_call: TRBJ2-3
cdr3_aa: CASSEPRAGAQYF
cdr3_nt: TGCGCCAGCAGTGAGCCTCGAGCCGGGGCGCAGTATTTT

v_call: TRBV6-5
d_call: TRBD1
clone_size: .
j_call: TRBJ1-6
cdr3_aa: CASSQTDRGSPLHF
cdr3_nt: TGTGCCAGCAGCCAAACGGACAGGGGCTCACCCCTCCACTTT

v_call: TRBV4-2
d_call: .
clone_size: .
j_call: TRBJ2-7
cdr3_aa: CASSQERARSQYF
cdr3_nt: TGTGCCAGCAGCCAAGAAAGAGCTAGAAGCCAGTACTTC

v_call: TRBV5-1
d_call: .
clone_size: once
j_call: TRBJ1-1
cdr3_aa: CASSWVGGQNTEAFF
cdr3_nt: TGCGCCAGCAGCTGGGTTGGGGGCCAGAACACTGAAGCTTTCTTT

v_call: TRBV28
d_call: .
clone_size: .
j_call: TRBJ1-3
cdr3_aa: CASSLQGRTGNTIYF
cdr3_nt: TGTGCCAGCAGTTTACAGGGGAGAACTGGAAACACCATATATTTT

v_call: TRBV19
d_call: TRBD2
clone_size: .
j_call: TRBJ2-1
cdr3_aa: CASSIGGTSRNEQFF
cdr3_nt: TGTGCCAGTAGTATAGGAGGGACTAGCCGCAATGAGCAGTTCTTC

v_call: TRBV24-1
d_call: .
clone_size: .
j_call: TRBJ2-3
cdr3_aa: CATSDWGLPDTRPTDTQYF
cdr3_nt: TGTGCCACCAGTGATTGGGGGCTCCCGGACACCCGCCCCACAGATACGCAGTATTTT

v_call: TRBV9
d_call: .
clone_size: .
j_call: TRBJ2-2
cdr3_aa: CASSLRRGGGTGELFF
cdr3_nt: TGTGCCAGCAGCCTAAGACGGGGAGGCGGCACCGGGGAGCTGTTTTTT

v_call: TRBV18
d_call: .
clone_size: .
j_call: TRBJ2-4
cdr3_aa: CASSPYPGSKKNIQYF
cdr3_nt: TGTGCCAGCTCACCTTATCCAGGTTCAAAAAAAAACATTCAGTACTTC

v_call: TRBV5-8
d_call: .
clone_size: .
j_call: TRBJ2-7
cdr3_aa: CASSRDMYEQYF
cdr3_nt: TGTGCCAGCAGCCGGGACATGTACGAGCAGTACTTC

v_call: TRBV6-5
d_call: .
clone_size: .
j_call: TRBJ1-1
cdr3_aa: CASKASPTAEAFF
cdr3_nt: TGTGCCAGCAAGGCCTCCCCCACAGCTGAAGCTTTCTTT

v_call: TRBV11-2
d_call: TRBD1
clone_size: .
j_call: TRBJ2-5
cdr3_aa: CASSLGGQGAETQYF
cdr3_nt: TGTGCCAGCAGCTTAGGGGGACAGGGAGCAGAGACCCAGTACTTC

v_call: TRBV7-2
d_call: .
clone_size: .
j_call: TRBJ1-6
cdr3_aa: CASSLVGDSPLHF
cdr3_nt: TGTGCCAGCAGCTTAGTCGGGGATTCACCCCTCCACTTT

v_call: TRBV28
d_call: TRBD1
clone_size: .
j_call: TRBJ1-5
cdr3_aa: CASSFDTTGGGNQPQHF
cdr3_nt: TGTGCCAGCAGTTTTGACACAACAGGGGGCGGCAATCAGCCCCAGCATTTT

v_call: TRBV18
d_call: .
clone_size: many
j_call: TRBJ1-2
cdr3_aa: CASSTSQANYGYTF
cdr3_nt: TGTGCCAGCTCTACCAGTCAGGCCAACTATGGCTACACCTTC

v_call: TRBV6-5
d_call: TRBD2
clone_size: .
j_call: TRBJ2-7
cdr3_aa: CASSLTSDGPYEQYF
cdr3_nt: TGTGCCAGCAGCCTGACTAGCGACGGCCCCTACGAGCAGTACTTC

v_call: TRBV5-1
d_call: .
clone_size: .
j_call: TRBJ1-4
cdr3_aa: CASSPGHSLNEKLFF
cdr3_nt: TGCGCCAGCAGCCCAGGACACTCACTTAATGAAAAACTGTTTTTT

v_call: TRBV9
d_call: TRBD1
clone_size: .
j_call: TRBJ1-5
cdr3_aa: CASSVGTGNQPQHF
cdr3_nt: TGTGCCAGCAGCGTAGGGACAGGGAATCAGCCCCAGCATTTT